These 13 T cell receptor beta chains share one sample of origin, sequenced in a study of PD-1 blockade in mismatch repair-deficient tumors (dated by TCRdb to the late 2010s). Library method: the immunoSEQ multiplex PCR assay. TCRdb limited this immuneACCESS table to in-frame rearrangements with V and J called. A share of clones is missing; checked studies link under half to unresolved V genes, and the rest is unexplained. This sample has approximately 80,000 clones in its table, and roughly 80% of those were observed once. Approximately 5.5% of the sample goes to the ten largest clones. The sequencing used peripheral blood, collected 44 weeks after starting pembrolizumab. These receptors were obtained from an adult with mismatch repair-deficient cancer.

A few counts support this clone. V and J are TRBV10-3 and TRBJ1-2; D is ambiguous. CDR3 length: 13 amino acids. The V end lost 3 bases, the J end lost 4 bases, and 9 bases lay between the germline ends. Germline lookup yields CDR1 ENHRY and CDR2 SYGVKD. The CDR3 reads CAISDPTSYGYTF. The CDR3, as DNA: TGTGCCATCAGTGACCCAACAAGCTATGGCTACACCTTC.

The chain employs TRBV13 and TRBJ1-1; TRBD1 is a possible D gene (5 bases). V dropped 4 bases and J dropped 2 bases, with 8 bases sitting between them. Germline values: CDR1 PRHDT, CDR2 FYEKMQ (reference sequence). This CDR3 comprises 13 residues. Written as DNA, the CDR3 is TGTGCCAGCAGCTCGGACAAAAACACTGAAGCTTTCTTT. Translated, it gives CASSSDKNTEAFF.

This sequence joins TRBV10-1 and TRBJ2-7; TRBD1 aligns across 8 bases. Germline-derived CDR1 and CDR2 are WNHNN and SYGVQD (reference sequence). V trimming: 6 bases; J trimming: 6 bases; junction bases outside the gene matches: 13. CDR3 length: 15 amino acids. The CDR3 loop reads CASSAHRGLRGEQYF. DNA for the CDR3: TGCGCCAGCAGCGCTCACAGGGGGTTAAGGGGCGAGCAGTACTTC.

The chain couples TRBV5-6 to TRBJ2-3; D is uncertain. Trimming took off 3 bases at V and 4 bases at J, with 6 bases between the two ends. This CDR3 region has 12 residues. Germline V gene sequence: CDR1 SGHDT, CDR2 YYEEEE. CDR3 bases: TGTGCCAGCAGCTACGAGTCAGATACGCAGTATTTT. It specifies CASSYESDTQYF.

The V gene is TRBV9, the J gene TRBJ2-5; D perhaps matches TRBD1 (6 bases). This CDR3 region has 15 residues. Germline values: CDR1 SGDLS, CDR2 YYNGEE. The V and J ends lost 0 bases and 2 bases respectively, with 11 bases between them. The CDR3 loop is CASSVVGTPQETQYF. The CDR3 DNA reads TGTGCCAGCAGCGTAGTAGGGACACCGCAAGAGACCCAGTACTTC.

The V call is TRBV4-2, the J call TRBJ2-4; D could derive from TRBD1 or TRBD2 (5 bases each). V was cut by 0 bases and J by 12 bases, with 21 bases left in between. CDR3 size: 16 residues. Per the germline V gene, CDR1 is LGHNA and CDR2 is YNFKEQ. CDR3 in DNA: TGTGCCAGCAGCCAAGAAATGGGGGAGCCCCTGTCGGATCAGTACTTC. As protein: CASSQEMGEPLSDQYF.

V usage is TRBV29-1 and J usage is TRBJ1-5; D is unclear. V shed 6 bases and J shed 3 bases, with 9 bases lying between them. The CDR3 is 12 residues long. Germline values: CDR1 SQVTM, CDR2 ANQGSEA. The CDR3 sequence: CSVTVPNQPQHF. The CDR3 bases are TGCAGCGTCACGGTACCCAATCAGCCCCAGCATTTT. Filled out from reference TRBV29-1 and TRBJ1-5, the complete variable domain reads SAVISQKPSRDICQRGTSLTIQCQVDSQVTMMFWYRQQPGQSLTLIATANQGSEATYESGFVIDKFPISRPNLTFSTLTVSNMSPEDSSIYLCSVTVPNQPQHFGDGTRLSIL.

The V and J genes are TRBV29-1 and TRBJ2-5; 10 bases fit TRBD1. V lost 7 bases, J lost 5 bases, and 7 bases stayed unmatched. The CDR3 sequence is 13 residues long. The germline CDR1 and CDR2 sequences are SQVTM and ANQGSEA. The CDR3 sequence: CSGGTGEVETQYF. The DNA for the CDR3 is TGCAGCGGGGGGACAGGGGAAGTGGAGACCCAGTACTTC.

The chain uses TRBV7-9 and TRBJ2-1; 14 bases align to TRBD2. Germline CDR1 reads SEHNR; CDR2 reads FQNEAQ (reference sequence). The CDR3 is 18 amino acids. J was trimmed by 4 bases and V by 4 bases; bases with no gene match: 9. DNA of the CDR3: TGTGCCAGCAGCTCCCACGGGGGACTAGCGGGAGAATACAATGAGCAGTTCTTC. Encoded protein: CASSSHGGLAGEYNEQFF. Combining the CDR3 with reference TRBV7-9 and TRBJ2-1 gives the whole variable domain DTGVSQNPRHKITKRGQNVTFRCDPISEHNRLYWYRQTLGQGPEFLTYFQNEAQLEKSRLLSDRFSAERPKGSFSTLEIQRTEQGDSAMYLCASSSHGGLAGEYNEQFFGPGTRLTVL.

The chain links TRBV7-3 to TRBJ1-3; D ambiguous. The germline gives CDR1 SGHTA, CDR2 FQGTGA. V lost 5 bases, J lost 2 bases, and 7 bases lay in between. The CDR3 runs 13 residues. CDR3 nucleotide sequence: TGTGCCAGCAGCACAAGCCCTGGAAACACCATATATTTT. Translated: CASSTSPGNTIYF.

V usage is TRBV19 and J usage is TRBJ2-3; D may be TRBD2 (6 bases). Trimming shortened V by 11 bases and J by 2 bases, and 20 bases separated the two germline ends. This CDR3 region has 15 residues. Germline V gives CDR1 LNHDA, CDR2 SQIVND (reference sequence). CDR3 residues: CASPPLGSFTDTQYF. CDR3 in DNA: TGTGCCTCCCCCCCCCTCGGGAGCTTCACAGATACGCAGTATTTT.

This rearrangement joins TRBV6-5 to TRBJ1-5, with D possibly matching TRBD1 (6 bases). Germline CDR1 reads MNHEY; CDR2 reads SVGAGI. CDR3 length equals 15 residues. V shed 9 bases and J shed 2 bases, with 17 bases lying between them. The CDR3 sequence: CASSMGALGNQPQHF. The CDR3 nucleotides read TGTGCCAGTTCAATGGGGGCGCTGGGCAATCAGCCCCAGCATTTT.

This clone was seen only once. The chain links TRBV19 to TRBJ1-5; the D is unclear. Trimming pared 4 bases from V and 2 bases from J, leaving 15 bases between. The CDR3 spans 16 residues. The V gene's germline CDR1 is LNHDA and CDR2 SQIVND (reference sequence). The DNA of the CDR3 is TGTGCCAGTAGTACCCGATTGTGGAGTGGCAATCAGCCCCAGCATTTT. This gives the protein CASSTRLWSGNQPQHF.